This T cell receptor (beta chain) was observed in a study of blood T cell repertoires in COVID-19. The repertoire was sequenced with immunoSEQ multiplex PCR; TCRdb's copy has only in-frame clones and lacks some. The table lists about 95,000 clones, around 90% of them singletons. Germline V gene lookup returns CDR1 MDHEN and CDR2 SYDVKM. The CDR3 runs 16 residues. The V segment lost 5 bases and the J segment 1 base; nucleotides outside the gene matches: 10. Sequencing was carried out using peripheral blood. The sequence was obtained from a woman aged 70 to 79 with acute or convalescent COVID-19. V usage is TRBV28 and J usage is TRBJ2-5; 7 positions agree with TRBD1. CDR3 amino acids: CASSPQGELVQETQYF. DNA of the CDR3: TGTGCCAGCAGTCCCCAGGGGGAGTTAGTCCAAGAGACCCAGTACTTC.